This passage covers 18 T cell receptor beta chains from one sample sequenced in a study of breast tumors, draining lymph nodes, adjacent tissues. Breast cancer patients provided tissue from their axillary draining lymph nodes. TCRdb used MiXCR to reprocess the multiplex PCR reads, holding one entry per CDR3 protein. This sample has tens of thousands of distinct CDR3 sequences, with approximately 28% found just once. Source material: axillary lymph node tissue. Every receptor here comes from a female donor with breast cancer. Some clones in this sample may be carry-over from other donors' samples.

In its sample, this clonotype was seen many times. The V gene is TRBV9, the J gene TRBJ2-2; 10 bases are shared with TRBD1. The CDR3 runs to 16 residues. V was clipped by 4 bases and J by 0 bases; unmatched bases: 3. Germline V CDR1 and CDR2: SGDLS, YYNGEE. The CDR3 is CASSLTGGANTGELFF. The CDR3 nucleotides read TGTGCCAGCAGCTTGACAGGGGGCGCGAACACCGGGGAGCTGTTTTTT. Complete variable domain (other parts from reference TRBV9 and TRBJ2-2): DSGVTQTPKHLITATGQRVTLRCSPRSGDLSVYWYQQSLDQGLQFLIQYYNGEERAKGNILERFSAQQFPDLHSELNLSSLELGDSALYFCASSLTGGANTGELFFGEGSRLTVL.

This clonotype was observed many times. This chain connects TRBV12-5 to TRBJ2-1; 9 nucleotides agree with TRBD1. V shed 6 bases, J shed 10 bases, and the junction held 10 bases outside the gene matches. Per the germline V gene, CDR1 is LGHNT and CDR2 is FRNRAP. There are 14 residues in the CDR3. The CDR3 DNA reads TGTGCTAGTGGCCAACAGGGGGCACTATGGGAGCAGTTCTTC. Amino acids: CASGQQGALWEQFF. The full variable domain, with the rest looked up from reference TRBV12-5 and TRBJ2-1, is DARVTQTPRHKVTEMGQEVTMRCQPILGHNTVFWYRQTMMQGLELLAYFRNRAPLDDSGMPKDRFSAEMPDATLATLKIQPSEPRDSAVYFCASGQQGALWEQFFGPGTRLTVL.

This clonotype was picked up many times. V is TRBV7-9 and J is TRBJ1-2; possibly TRBD1 for D (6 bases). Germline V gene lookup returns CDR1 SEHNR and CDR2 FQNEAQ (reference sequence). With 1 base removed from V and 8 bases from J, the gap between germline ends came to 14 bases. The CDR3 is 14 residues long. This CDR3 is CASSLGYRVLGYTF. CDR3 DNA sequence: TGTGCCAGCAGCTTAGGGTACAGGGTTCTCGGCTACACCTTC.

This rearrangement joins TRBV9 to TRBJ2-5, with a weak D call TRBD1 (5 bases). The DNA end is more similar to TRBJ2-7, so the J call may be wrong. Per the germline V gene, CDR1 is SGDLS and CDR2 is YYNGEE. This CDR3 spans 14 amino acids. CDR3: CASSLPGQGSEQYF. The DNA of the CDR3 is TGTGCCAGCAGCTTACCCGGGCAGGGCAGCGAGCAGTACTTC.

This clonotype was seen ten or more times. J is TRBJ2-3 and V is TRBV7-2; no clear D gene. The length of the CDR3 is 12 residues. Germline V gene data show CDR1 as SGHTA and CDR2 as FQGNSA. Trimming pared 6 bases from V and 0 bases from J, leaving 4 bases between. CDR3 loop: CASRRSTDTQYF. CDR3 coding DNA: TGTGCCAGCAGGCGTAGCACAGATACGCAGTATTTT.

The table lists this clonotype with many counts. J is TRBJ2-2 and V is TRBV7-8, with D perhaps given as TRBD1 or TRBD2 (5 bases each). This CDR3 comprises 16 residues. Trimming took off 6 bases at V and 5 bases at J, with 19 bases between the two ends. CDR1 and CDR2 (germline): SGHVS, FQNEAQ. Here the CDR3 DNA reads TGTGCCAGCAGTATCCAGGGAGTTATCGCTACCGGGGAGCTGTTTTTT. It yields the protein CASSIQGVIATGELFF.

This clonotype was picked up many times. The J gene is TRBJ2-4, the V gene TRBV14, with 9 bases aligning to TRBD1. CDR3 size: 17 residues. The trim removed 2 bases at V and 3 bases at J, leaving 8 bases unmatched. The V gene's germline CDR1 is SGHDN and CDR2 FVKESK. In DNA form, the CDR3 reads TGTGCCAGCAGCCAATCGTACAGGGGGCAGGGCAAAAACATTCAGTACTTC. Translating it yields CASSQSYRGQGKNIQYF.

This clonotype was counted many times. J is TRBJ2-7 and V is TRBV11-3; the D is unclear. The CDR3 runs to 13 residues. Trimming shortened V by 1 base and J by 3 bases, and 7 bases separated the two germline ends. Looked up from germline, CDR1 is SGHNT and CDR2 is YENEEA. The CDR3 DNA follows: TGTGCCAGCAGCTTAGTGGAAGACTACGAGCAGTACTTC. Encoded protein: CASSLVEDYEQYF.

This clonotype was observed a few times. V is TRBV28 and J is TRBJ2-7, with 8 bases matching TRBD2. V was pared by 6 bases and J by 6 bases, with 13 bases of the junction left unmatched. Germline CDR1 reads MDHEN; CDR2 reads SYDVKM. The CDR3 has 15 residues. The CDR3, as DNA: TGTGCCAGCAGGGCCGGGAGGGCCACTTACAGCGAGCAGTACTTC. Its protein is CASRAGRATYSEQYF. The entire variable domain, with the rest obtained from reference TRBV28 and TRBJ2-7, is as follows: DVKVTQSSRYLVKRTGEKVFLECVQDMDHENMFWYRQDPGLGLRLIYFSYDVKMKEKGDIPEGYSVSREKKERFSLILESASTNQTSMYLCASRAGRATYSEQYFGPGTRLTVT.

In this sample, this clonotype turned up many times. The gene calls are TRBV6-6 and TRBJ2-7; unclear D gene. Trimming left V 11 bases short and J 6 bases short, with 20 bases between. The CDR3 is 13 amino acids. Per germline, CDR1 MNHNY and CDR2 SVGAGI (reference sequence). The CDR3, as DNA: TGTGCCGCCACGCTCGACACCTTCTCCGAGCAGTACTTC. This sequence encodes CAATLDTFSEQYF.

The table lists this clonotype with many counts. V gene TRBV12-3 or TRBV12-4 combines with J gene TRBJ1-4; D is uncertain. This CDR3 comprises 14 residues. Trimming pared 3 bases from V and 7 bases from J, leaving 12 bases between. Here the CDR3 reads CASSFSGGIEKLFF. The CDR3 DNA reads as TGTGCCAGCAGTTTCAGCGGTGGGATTGAAAAACTGTTTTTT.

At least ten counts were recorded for this clonotype. This sequence joins TRBV7-9 and TRBJ1-1; the D is unclear. CDR3 length: 14 amino acids. The germline V gene encodes CDR1 SEHNR and CDR2 FQNEAQ (reference sequence). V was trimmed by 1 base and J by 2 bases, leaving 8 bases between them. CDR3 sequence: CASSLVSHNTEAFF. The DNA for the CDR3 is TGTGCCAGCAGCTTAGTCTCCCATAACACTGAAGCTTTCTTT.

The chain couples TRBV7-8 to TRBJ2-5, with 7 bases matching TRBD2. The CDR3 spans 15 residues. Germline assignment: CDR1 SGHVS and CDR2 FQNEAQ. The junction had 9 bases not matched to a gene; V was cut back by 3 bases and J by 5 bases. The CDR3: CASSFFAGARETQYF. DNA for the CDR3: TGTGCCAGCAGCTTCTTTGCGGGAGCACGGGAGACCCAGTACTTC.

This clonotype was picked up many times. The chain links TRBV6-5 to TRBJ2-2; 13 nucleotides align to TRBD2. The V segment lost 3 bases and the J segment 5 bases; nucleotides outside the gene matches: 6. The CDR3 spans 17 residues. Germline-derived CDR1 and CDR2 are MNHEY and SVGAGI. The DNA of the CDR3 is TGTGCCAGCAGTTATAGGACTAGCGGGAGTCGGACCGGGGAGCTGTTTTTT. This sequence encodes CASSYRTSGSRTGELFF.

This clonotype was picked up many times. This chain links TRBV27 with TRBJ2-7; D might be TRBD1 (6 bases). The length of the CDR3 is 13 residues. Germline V gene lookup returns CDR1 MNHEY and CDR2 SMNVEV (reference sequence). V lost 3 bases, J lost 3 bases, and 9 bases lay in between. The CDR3 reads CASSFSRGYEQYF. In nucleotides, the CDR3 is TGTGCCAGCAGTTTTTCCAGGGGCTACGAGCAGTACTTC.

This clonotype was detected many times. The chain couples TRBV6-1 to TRBJ2-3; TRBD2 might be the D (6 bases). Per germline, CDR1 MNHNS and CDR2 SASEGT. This CDR3 has 17 amino acids. Trimming took off 2 bases at V and 1 base at J, with 16 bases between the two ends. The CDR3 protein is CASSETLVRRGTDTQYF. DNA of the CDR3: TGTGCCAGCAGTGAAACCCTAGTGAGGAGGGGCACAGATACGCAGTATTTT.

As concerns this clonotype: This may come from a read error, since a much larger clone is one base off. This chain links TRBV7-2 with TRBJ1-2, with 9 positions matching TRBD1. Germline-derived CDR1 and CDR2 are SGHTA and FQGNSA. CDR3 size: 15 residues. CDR3 region: CASSPNRDREYGYPF. The DNA of the CDR3 is TGTGCCAGCAGCCCTAACCGGGACAGGGAATATGGCTACCCCTTC.

This clonotype was observed at least ten times. This chain links TRBV9 with TRBJ2-1; possibly TRBD1 or TRBD2 for D (5 bases each). Germline V gene data show CDR1 as SGDLS and CDR2 as YYNGEE. Trimming removed 0 bases from V and 9 bases from J, with 7 bases in between. The CDR3 runs to 12 residues. CDR3 region: CASSVGGSEQFF. In DNA form, the CDR3 reads TGTGCCAGCAGCGTAGGGGGGTCTGAGCAGTTCTTC.